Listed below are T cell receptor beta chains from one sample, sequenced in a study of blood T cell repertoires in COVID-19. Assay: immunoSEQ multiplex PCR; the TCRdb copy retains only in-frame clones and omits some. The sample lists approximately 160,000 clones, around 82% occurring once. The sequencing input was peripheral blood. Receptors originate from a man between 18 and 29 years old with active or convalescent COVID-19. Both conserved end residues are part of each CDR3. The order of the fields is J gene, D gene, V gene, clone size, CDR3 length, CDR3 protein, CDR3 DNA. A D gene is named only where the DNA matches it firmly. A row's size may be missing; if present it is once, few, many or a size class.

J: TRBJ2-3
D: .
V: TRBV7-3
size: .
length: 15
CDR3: CASSLGVRAADTQYF
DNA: TGTGCCAGCAGCTTAGGGGTCAGGGCCGCAGATACGCAGTATTTT

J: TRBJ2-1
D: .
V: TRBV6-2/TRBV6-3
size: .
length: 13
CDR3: CASSSRTDNEQFF
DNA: TGTGCCAGCAGTTCCCGGACAGACAATGAGCAGTTCTTC

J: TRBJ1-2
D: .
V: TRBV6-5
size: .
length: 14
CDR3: CASSFQDSSYGYTF
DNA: TGTGCCAGCAGTTTCCAGGACAGTAGCTATGGCTACACCTTC

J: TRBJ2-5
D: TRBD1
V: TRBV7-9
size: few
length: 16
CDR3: CASSLLVGTERETQYF
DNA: TGTGCCAGCAGCTTGTTAGTAGGGACAGAAAGAGAGACCCAGTACTTC

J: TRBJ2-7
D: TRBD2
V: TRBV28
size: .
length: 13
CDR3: CATTTSPSYEQYF
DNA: TGTGCCACAACGACTAGCCCCTCCTACGAGCAGTACTTC

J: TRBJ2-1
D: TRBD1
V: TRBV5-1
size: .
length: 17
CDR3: CASSLGLRDRVYNEQFF
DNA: TGCGCCAGCAGCTTGGGATTGCGGGACAGGGTTTACAATGAGCAGTTCTTC

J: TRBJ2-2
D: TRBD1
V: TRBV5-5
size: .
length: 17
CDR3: CASSLDRGPGFTGELFF
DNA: TGTGCCAGCAGCTTGGACAGGGGGCCCGGATTTACCGGGGAGCTGTTTTTT

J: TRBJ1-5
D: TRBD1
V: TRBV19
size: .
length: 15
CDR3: CASSRGTGLNQPQHF
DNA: TGTGCCAGTAGTAGAGGGACAGGGCTCAATCAGCCCCAGCATTTT

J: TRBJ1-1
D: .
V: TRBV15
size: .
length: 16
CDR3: CATSRGLRQANTEAFF
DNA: TGTGCCACCAGCAGGGGACTGCGGCAGGCGAACACTGAAGCTTTCTTT

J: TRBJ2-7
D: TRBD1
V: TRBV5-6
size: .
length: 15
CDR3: CASSRLTGLLEEQYF
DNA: TGTGCCAGCAGCCGCCTGACAGGGCTCCTGGAGGAGCAGTACTTC

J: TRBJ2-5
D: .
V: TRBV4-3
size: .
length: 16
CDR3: CASSQERAGALQTQYF
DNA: TGCGCCAGCAGCCAAGAGAGGGCGGGGGCTTTACAGACCCAGTACTTC

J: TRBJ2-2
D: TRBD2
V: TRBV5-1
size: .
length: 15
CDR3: CASRVTSGATGELFF
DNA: TGCGCCAGCAGGGTAACAAGCGGGGCTACCGGGGAGCTGTTTTTT

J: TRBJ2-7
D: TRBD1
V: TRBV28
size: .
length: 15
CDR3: CASKGAGGKSYEQYF
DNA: TGTGCCAGCAAGGGCGCAGGGGGAAAGTCCTACGAGCAGTACTTC

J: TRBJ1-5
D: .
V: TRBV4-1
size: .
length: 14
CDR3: CASSSGRGNQPQHF
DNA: TGCGCCAGCAGCTCAGGCAGGGGCAATCAGCCCCAGCATTTT

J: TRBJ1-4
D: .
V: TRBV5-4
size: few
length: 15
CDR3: CASSLYQGGDEKLFF
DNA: TGTGCCAGCAGCTTATATCAGGGAGGTGATGAAAAACTGTTTTTT

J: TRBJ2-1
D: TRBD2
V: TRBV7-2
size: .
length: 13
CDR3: CASSLGLAGELFF
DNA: TGTGCCAGCAGCTTAGGACTAGCGGGAGAACTGTTCTTC

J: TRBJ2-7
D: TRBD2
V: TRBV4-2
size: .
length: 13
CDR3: CASSQGSGTEQYF
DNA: TGTGCCAGCAGCCAAGGTAGCGGGACCGAGCAGTACTTC

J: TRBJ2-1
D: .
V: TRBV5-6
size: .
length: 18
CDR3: CASSLELKTALSYNEQFF
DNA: TGTGCCAGCAGCCTTGAGCTCAAGACAGCCCTCTCCTACAATGAGCAGTTCTTC

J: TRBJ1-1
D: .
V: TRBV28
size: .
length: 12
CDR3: CATLTGNTEAFF
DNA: TGTGCCACCCTGACAGGGAACACTGAAGCTTTCTTT

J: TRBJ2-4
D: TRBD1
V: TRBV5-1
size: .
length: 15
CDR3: CASSFGQGAKNIQYF
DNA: TGCGCCAGCAGCTTCGGACAGGGGGCCAAAAACATTCAGTACTTC

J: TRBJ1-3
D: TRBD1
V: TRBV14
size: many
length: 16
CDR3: CASSQDRGGGRNTIYF
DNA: TGTGCCAGCAGCCAAGATCGAGGGGGCGGCAGAAACACCATATATTTT

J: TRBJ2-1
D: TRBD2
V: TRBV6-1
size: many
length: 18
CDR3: CASSEVPGTSGGTQEQFF
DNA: TGTGCCAGCAGTGAAGTTCCAGGGACTAGCGGGGGGACGCAAGAGCAGTTCTTC

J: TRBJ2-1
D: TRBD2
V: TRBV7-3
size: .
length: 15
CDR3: CASSLFRTSGNEQFF
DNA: TGTGCCAGCAGCTTATTCCGGACTAGCGGTAATGAGCAGTTCTTC

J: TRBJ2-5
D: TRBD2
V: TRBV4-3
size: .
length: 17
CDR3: CASSQELAGDFQETQYF
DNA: TGCGCCAGCAGCCAAGAACTAGCGGGAGACTTCCAAGAGACCCAGTACTTC